This TCR beta chain was found in a study of T cell changes during pregnancy in multiple sclerosis. Using immunoSEQ multiplex PCR, the repertoire was profiled, and TCRdb retains in-frame clones only, with some absent. The sample lists 55,000 to 85,000 clones; around 90% were seen once. The V end was cut by 5 bases, the J end by 2 bases, with 9 bases between. The germline V gene has CDR1 SGHAT and CDR2 FQNNGV. This CDR3 is 13 amino acids long. The origin of this receptor is a female donor with multiple sclerosis, enrolled in a pregnancy study. The chain recombines TRBV11-2 with TRBJ2-5, with a possible D match to TRBD2 (5 bases). The sample was peripheral blood, taken after pregnancy. This CDR3 reads CASSRTVQETQYF. The CDR3 region has the DNA TGTGCCAGCAGCCGGACTGTACAAGAGACCCAGTACTTC.